Described below is a single T cell receptor (beta chain) sequence and its context. Source study methods: How many nucleated cells were present was estimated from reference gene primer amplification. Sequencing was performed with immunoSEQ multiplex PCR; in TCRdb, only in-frame clones are kept and a portion is missing. The DNA was the basis for D and trimming; V, J and clone size are from that table. The table has a few hundred thousand clones, 87% seen once; the top ten hold around 2.2%. The entry originates in a study of blood T cell repertoires in COVID-19. Study-level background: COVID-19 samples collected from the United States, Italy and Spain covered acute and convalescent phases. In each case, the material was cDNA or gDNA derived from T cells, B-cell-depleted T cells, or PBMCs.

Sequenced material: peripheral blood. This receptor was identified in a woman in her fifties or sixties who had recovered from COVID-19.

This CDR3 is CASSLGGREDIQYF. The CDR3 DNA is TGTGCCAGCAGCCTCGGGGGGAGGGAGGACATTCAGTACTTC. V and J are TRBV5-4 and TRBJ2-4; 7 positions agree with TRBD2. V was clipped by 4 bases and J by 8 bases; unmatched bases: 9. Germline V gives CDR1 SGHNT, CDR2 YYREEE (reference sequence). There are 14 residues in the CDR3.